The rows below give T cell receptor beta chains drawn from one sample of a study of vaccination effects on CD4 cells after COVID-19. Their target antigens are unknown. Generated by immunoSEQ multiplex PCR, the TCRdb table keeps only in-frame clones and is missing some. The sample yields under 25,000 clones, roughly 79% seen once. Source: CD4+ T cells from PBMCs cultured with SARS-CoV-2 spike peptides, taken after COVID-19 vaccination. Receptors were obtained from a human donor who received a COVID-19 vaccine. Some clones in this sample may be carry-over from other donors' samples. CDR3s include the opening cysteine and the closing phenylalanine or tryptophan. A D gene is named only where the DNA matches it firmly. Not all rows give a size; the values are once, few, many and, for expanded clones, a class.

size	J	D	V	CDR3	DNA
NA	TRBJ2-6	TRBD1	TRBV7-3	CASSFEQGAGGANVLTF	TGTGCCAGCAGCTTCGAACAGGGGGCGGGTGGGGCCAACGTCCTGACTTTC
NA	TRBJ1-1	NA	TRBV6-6	CASTGRGSEAFF	TGTGCCAGCACTGGCAGGGGATCTGAAGCTTTCTTT
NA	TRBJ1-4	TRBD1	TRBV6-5	CASSRTGQVNEKLFF	TGTGCCAGCAGCCGCACGGGACAGGTTAATGAAAAACTGTTTTTT
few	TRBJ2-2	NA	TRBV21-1	CASSKPGGGGEAGELFF	TGTGCCAGCAGCAAGCCTGGCGGGGGGGGAGAGGCCGGGGAGCTGTTTTTT
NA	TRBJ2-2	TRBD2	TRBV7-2	CASSLSGGVPRELFF	TGTGCCAGCAGCTTAAGCGGGGGGGTCCCCCGGGAGCTGTTTTTT
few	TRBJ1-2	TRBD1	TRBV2	CASTHRGPNYGYTF	TGTGCCAGCACCCACAGGGGGCCTAACTATGGCTACACCTTC
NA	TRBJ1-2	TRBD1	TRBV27	CASSPDLRGLRNGYTF	TGTGCCAGCAGTCCCGACCTTAGGGGGCTGAGGAATGGCTACACCTTC
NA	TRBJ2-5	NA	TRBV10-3	CAISGRGDQETQYF	TGTGCCATCAGTGGCCGCGGGGACCAAGAGACCCAGTACTTC
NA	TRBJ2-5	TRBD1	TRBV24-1	CATSDQMTGGETQYF	TGTGCCACCAGTGATCAAATGACAGGGGGAGAGACCCAGTACTTC
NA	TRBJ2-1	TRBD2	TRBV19	CASRTSGVDEQFF	TGTGCCAGCCGGACTAGCGGGGTGGATGAGCAGTTCTTC
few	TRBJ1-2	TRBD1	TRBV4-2	CASSPGDRLIYGYTF	TGTGCCAGCAGCCCGGGGGACAGACTTATATATGGCTACACCTTC